This T cell receptor beta chain originates from a study of T cell responses to AZD1222 COVID-19 vaccine. Trimming pared 3 bases from V and 0 bases from J, leaving 8 bases between. Germline-derived CDR1 and CDR2 are SQVTM and ANQGSEA. This CDR3 has 13 residues. TCRdb's copy holds only in-frame clones and misses some; the assay was immunoSEQ multiplex PCR. The repertoire includes 170,000 or so clones, 80% to 90% of them detected once, and around 10% sits in the top ten. This clone was seen only once. The sequence was collected from an adult who received the AZD1222 COVID-19 vaccine. The chain recombines TRBV29-1 with TRBJ1-1; D remains ambiguous. Sequencing was performed on peripheral blood, taken 28 days after the second AZD1222 dose. CDR3 region: CSVEVGLNTEAFF. The CDR3, as DNA: TGCAGCGTTGAGGTTGGGCTGAACACTGAAGCTTTCTTT.